This passage covers 30 T cell receptor beta chains from one sample sequenced in a study of blood T cell repertoires in COVID-19. Clones were sequenced by immunoSEQ multiplex PCR, and TCRdb holds only the in-frame ones, with some missing. The profile shows about 160,000 clones, more than 75% of them singletons. Sequenced sample: peripheral blood. These TCRs come from a man in his 70s with acute or convalescent COVID-19.

This CDR3 reads CASSEGRTGRPNTEAFF. The CDR3 DNA sequence: TGTGCCAGCAGCGAGGGCAGGACAGGGAGGCCGAACACTGAAGCTTTCTTT. The chain employs TRBV7-8 and TRBJ1-1; 8 bases align to TRBD1. The CDR3 has 17 amino acids. The germline V gene encodes CDR1 SGHVS and CDR2 FQNEAQ. J gave up 1 base and V 5 bases, and 12 bases lay outside the gene matches.

The chain recombines TRBV6-6 with TRBJ2-7, with 14 bases fitting TRBD2. The V gene's germline CDR1 is MNHNY and CDR2 SVGAGI (reference sequence). CDR3 length: 18 residues. J lost 4 bases, V lost 5 bases, and 13 bases had no gene match. The CDR3 DNA follows: TGTGCCAGCAGTCCCGGACTAGCGGGAGGCCTAAGGGGTTACGAGCAGTACTTC. The encoded protein is CASSPGLAGGLRGYEQYF.

The rearrangement links TRBV11-2 to TRBJ1-6; a weak D match, TRBD1 (6 bases). The germline CDR1 and CDR2 sequences are SGHAT and FQNNGV. The CDR3 consists of 20 residues. The V end lost 0 bases, the J end lost 7 bases, and 25 bases lay between the germline ends. CDR3 nucleotides: TGTGCCAGCAGCTTAGATACCGGGGACATCCTAGCTACAAAGAATTCACCCCTCCACTTT. Translation: CASSLDTGDILATKNSPLHF.

V gene TRBV4-2 combines with J gene TRBJ2-7; 10 positions match TRBD1. This CDR3 comprises 18 residues. V gave up 2 bases and J gave up 1 base; unmatched junction bases: 11. Germline CDR1 reads LGHNA; CDR2 reads YNFKEQ. Written as DNA, the CDR3 is TGTGCCAGCAGCCAATTCCCAGGTGGGGACAGGGGATCCTACGAGCAGTACTTC. As protein: CASSQFPGGDRGSYEQYF.

The rearrangement links TRBV10-3 to TRBJ2-3; TRBD2 matches at 14 bases. This CDR3 spans 16 amino acids. The V and J ends lost 11 bases and 2 bases, in that order; junction bases with no gene match: 9. CDR1 is ENHRY and CDR2 is SYGVKD in the germline V gene. This CDR3 reads CAHGTSGSLVTDTQYF. CDR3 nucleotide sequence: TGTGCCCACGGGACTAGCGGGAGTTTAGTCACAGATACGCAGTATTTT.

This clone was counted a single time. This chain links TRBV28 with TRBJ2-7, with 9 bases identical to TRBD1. The trim removed 3 bases at V and 2 bases at J, leaving 5 bases unmatched. Germline CDR1 MDHEN, CDR2 SYDVKM. This CDR3 region has 15 residues. CDR3 nucleotide sequence: TGTGCCAGCAGTTTGGGGGACAGGGATACCTACGAGCAGTACTTC. Residues: CASSLGDRDTYEQYF. Looking up the rest from reference TRBV28 and TRBJ2-7 gives the full variable domain: DVKVTQSSRYLVKRTGEKVFLECVQDMDHENMFWYRQDPGLGLRLIYFSYDVKMKEKGDIPEGYSVSREKKERFSLILESASTNQTSMYLCASSLGDRDTYEQYFGPGTRLTVT.

This rearrangement joins TRBV7-8 to TRBJ1-6; no reliable D call. The CDR3 totals 14 residues. V was pared by 5 bases and J by 5 bases, with 10 bases between. Germline V lookup: CDR1 SGHVS, CDR2 FQNEAQ. Here the CDR3 reads CASSPLGDNSPLHF. The CDR3, as DNA: TGTGCCAGCAGCCCCCTAGGAGATAATTCACCCCTCCACTTT. Complete variable domain (other parts from reference TRBV7-8 and TRBJ1-6): GAGVSQSPRYKVAKRGQDVALRCDPISGHVSLFWYQQALGQGPEFLTYFQNEAQLDKSGLPSDRFFAERPEGSVSTLKIQRTQQEDSAVYLCASSPLGDNSPLHFGNGTRLTVT.

This chain connects TRBV30 to TRBJ1-2; D is uncertain. Germline loops: CDR1 GTSNPN, CDR2 SVGIG (reference sequence). The CDR3 length is 13 residues. Trimming removed 2 bases at V and 8 bases at J, with 15 bases between. CDR3 in DNA: TGTGCCTGGAGTCCCTCCACCCAGCGGGGCTACACCTTC. It specifies CAWSPSTQRGYTF. The variable domain in full, completed from reference TRBV30 and TRBJ1-2, reads SQTIHQWPATLVQPVGSPLSLECTVEGTSNPNLYWYRQAAGRGLQLLFYSVGIGQISSEVPQNLSASRPQDRQFILSSKKLLLSDSGFYLCAWSPSTQRGYTFGSGTRLTVV.

V and J are TRBV27 and TRBJ2-7; 11 bases map to TRBD2. This CDR3 spans 16 amino acids. Trimming at V came to 6 bases and at J to 0 bases, leaving 7 bases not matched to a gene. Germline V CDR1 and CDR2: MNHEY, SMNVEV (reference sequence). Here the CDR3 reads CASSPWGLAASYEQYF. The CDR3 region has the DNA TGTGCCAGCAGCCCCTGGGGACTAGCGGCCTCCTACGAGCAGTACTTC.

This chain uses TRBV5-1 with TRBJ1-6; maybe TRBD1 (6 bases). Per the germline V gene, CDR1 is SGHRS and CDR2 is YFSETQ. V lost 4 bases, J lost 8 bases, and 16 bases lay in between. The CDR3 loop spans 15 amino acids. This chain's CDR3 is CASSPWRGRDSPLHF. The CDR3, as DNA: TGCGCCAGCAGCCCCTGGAGGGGGAGGGATTCACCCCTCCACTTT.

V usage is TRBV10-3 and J usage is TRBJ2-3; D is undetermined. V was cut by 0 bases and J by 4 bases, with 14 bases left in between. There are 16 residues in the CDR3. CDR1 is ENHRY, CDR2 SYGVKD, per germline. The CDR3, as DNA: TGTGCCATCAGTGAGTCGGGTACGGCCGAGGCAGATACGCAGTATTTT. Translating gives CAISESGTAEADTQYF.

The chain uses TRBV10-3 and TRBJ2-3, with 8 nucleotides matching TRBD2. The trim removed 6 bases at V and 3 bases at J, leaving 14 bases unmatched. Germline V lookup: CDR1 ENHRY, CDR2 SYGVKD. The CDR3 runs to 17 residues. The CDR3 spells CAISPQWAGGGTDTQYF. The CDR3 nucleotides read TGTGCCATCAGCCCTCAGTGGGCCGGCGGGGGGACAGATACGCAGTATTTT.

The V call is TRBV14, the J call TRBJ2-7, with D uncertain. Trimming cost V 3 bases and J 7 bases, with 7 bases left between them. The V gene's germline CDR1 is SGHDN and CDR2 FVKESK. The CDR3 contains 11 residues. The CDR3 loop reads CASSQQFEQYF. As DNA, the CDR3 is TGTGCCAGCAGCCAGCAGTTTGAGCAGTACTTC.

This chain connects TRBV7-9 to TRBJ1-1, with a weak D call TRBD1 (5 bases). This CDR3 spans 15 amino acids. The V and J ends lost 4 bases and 3 bases respectively, with 15 bases between them. The germline CDR1 and CDR2 sequences are SEHNR and FQNEAQ (reference sequence). CDR3 loop: CASSSSRWGDTEAFF. CDR3 sequence (DNA): TGTGCCAGCAGCTCCTCGAGGTGGGGGGACACTGAAGCTTTCTTT.

V is TRBV28 and J is TRBJ1-5; 9 nucleotides match TRBD1. Germline CDR1 and CDR2: MDHEN and SYDVKM. CDR3 length: 16 amino acids. J was trimmed by 9 bases and V by 6 bases; bases with no gene match: 15. The CDR3 DNA sequence: TGTGCCAGCAGGTCTCCCACGGGACAGGGAGTTGGGCCCCAGCATTTT. It yields the protein CASRSPTGQGVGPQHF.

The chain has TRBV2 and TRBJ1-4; 8 bases match TRBD1. The CDR3 contains 15 residues. J lost 7 bases, V lost 2 bases, and 6 bases had no gene match. CDR1 and CDR2 (germline): SNHLY, FYNNEI. The CDR3 reads CASSERPGGIEKLFF. The CDR3 DNA sequence: TGTGCCAGCAGTGAAAGGCCAGGGGGCATTGAAAAACTGTTTTTT.

The gene calls are TRBV19 and TRBJ1-2; the D gene is possibly TRBD1 (5 bases). The CDR3 consists of 13 residues. The germline V gene encodes CDR1 LNHDA and CDR2 SQIVND (reference sequence). Trimming pared 8 bases from V and 5 bases from J, leaving 15 bases between. CDR3: CASHTRGIYGYTF. The CDR3 DNA follows: TGTGCCAGTCATACCCGGGGGATATATGGCTACACCTTC. The full variable domain, with the rest looked up from reference TRBV19 and TRBJ1-2, is DGGITQSPKYLFRKEGQNVTLSCEQNLNHDAMYWYRQDPGQGLRLIYYSQIVNDFQKGDIAEGYSVSREKKESFPLTVTSAQKNPTAFYLCASHTRGIYGYTFGSGTRLTVV.

This clone was picked up one time. This chain joins TRBV10-3 and TRBJ1-5; 8 bases match TRBD1. The CDR3 extends over 15 amino acids. Germline CDR1 is ENHRY and CDR2 is SYGVKD. J gave up 2 bases and V 6 bases, and 6 bases lay outside the gene matches. DNA of the CDR3: TGTGCCATCAGCAAGGACAGGGAAGGCAATCAGCCCCAGCATTTT. Its protein is CAISKDREGNQPQHF.

Only a few counts were recorded for this clone. The DNA for the CDR3 is TGTGCCAGCTCTTCCCCCACGACAGGTTTTTACGAGCAGTACTTC. Protein product: CASSSPTTGFYEQYF. This rearrangement joins TRBV18 to TRBJ2-7, with TRBD1 as a possible D gene (6 bases). CDR1 and CDR2 (germline): KGHSH, LQKENI. V was clipped by 6 bases and J by 4 bases, with 19 bases between them. The CDR3 totals 15 residues.

The rearrangement joins TRBV5-1 to TRBJ2-1; 7 bases align to TRBD2. The CDR3 spans 13 residues. With 3 bases clipped from V and 12 bases from J, the junction kept 9 bases outside the gene matches. Per germline, CDR1 SGHRS and CDR2 YFSETQ. The CDR3 loop reads CASSSSGQLSQFF. DNA for the CDR3: TGCGCCAGCAGCTCTAGCGGCCAGCTTTCGCAGTTCTTC.

The rearrangement links TRBV7-9 to TRBJ1-4, with D possibly matching TRBD1 (5 bases). The ends were cut back, 8 bases at V and 8 bases at J, with 15 bases in the middle. Germline V CDR1 and CDR2: SEHNR, FQNEAQ (reference sequence). The CDR3 has 13 amino acids. The CDR3 loop is CASEGQGMEKLFF. The CDR3 DNA follows: TGTGCCAGCGAAGGGCAGGGAATGGAAAAACTGTTTTTT.

The rearrangement links TRBV4-1 to TRBJ2-7, with TRBD1 as a possible D gene (7 bases). The CDR3 extends over 16 amino acids. Germline V lookup: CDR1 MGHRA, CDR2 YSYEKL. Trimming removed 4 bases at V and 2 bases at J, with 18 bases between. CDR3 amino acids: CASSRSGGSHPYEQYF. CDR3 DNA: TGCGCCAGCAGCCGGTCAGGGGGGTCGCACCCCTACGAGCAGTACTTC.

Only one count was recorded for this clone. One end of the junction varies from germline; a read error may be responsible. V usage is TRBV7-7 and J usage is TRBJ2-1, with a tentative D call TRBD2 (6 bases). CDR1 is SSHAT, CDR2 FNYEAQ, per germline (reference sequence). CDR3 length: 13 amino acids. For the CDR3, the DNA is TGTGCTAGCAGCACGGGGGTTGGGAATGAGCAGTTCTTC. Translation: CASSTGVGNEQFF.

The CDR3, as DNA: TGTGCCAGCAGTCAAATGGGACAGAACACTGAAGCTTTCTTT. It yields the protein CASSQMGQNTEAFF. J is TRBJ1-1 and V is TRBV6-5, with D maybe TRBD1 (6 bases). Trimming took off 5 bases at V and 1 base at J, with 11 bases between the two ends. The CDR3 is 14 residues long. Germline-derived CDR1 and CDR2 are MNHEY and SVGAGI.

The V call is TRBV27, the J call TRBJ1-1; a possible D gene is TRBD1 (6 bases). Trimming took 2 bases from V and 8 from J, leaving 15 bases between them. The germline CDR1 and CDR2 sequences are MNHEY and SMNVEV (reference sequence). CDR3 length: 14 residues. In DNA form, the CDR3 reads TGTGCCAGCAGTTTAAGGGGGATAACTGGGGAAGCTTTCTTT. Translating it yields CASSLRGITGEAFF.

The J gene is TRBJ2-5, the V gene TRBV3-1 (or the pseudogene TRBV3-2), with TRBD2 as a possible D gene (5 bases). V gave up 4 bases and J gave up 4 bases, with 16 bases separating them. The CDR3 sequence is 15 residues long. CDR1 is LGHDT, CDR2 YNNKEL, per germline (reference sequence). The CDR3 region is CASSRRGSRPETQYF. The CDR3 nucleotides read TGTGCCAGCAGCCGAAGAGGGTCTCGGCCAGAGACCCAGTACTTC.

This clone was observed once. The chain couples TRBV6-2 or TRBV6-3 to TRBJ1-2; no clear D gene. Trimming took off 5 bases at V and 8 bases at J, with 12 bases between the two ends. Per the germline V gene, CDR1 is MNHEY and CDR2 is SVGEGT. The CDR3 runs 12 residues. CDR3 sequence reads: CASSTEYGGYTF. Written as DNA, the CDR3 is TGTGCCAGCAGTACGGAGTATGGGGGCTACACCTTC.

The chain employs TRBV5-8 and TRBJ2-1; TRBD2 agrees at 9 bases. This CDR3 has 15 residues. Germline V CDR1 and CDR2: SGHTS, YDEGEE. Unmatched junction bases numbered 2, after V lost 4 bases and J lost 0 bases. The CDR3 nucleotides read TGTGCCAGCAGCCGTAGCGGGAGCTCCTACAATGAGCAGTTCTTC. This codes for CASSRSGSSYNEQFF.

The chain couples TRBV14 to TRBJ2-7, with 12 bases fitting TRBD2. Germline lookup yields CDR1 SGHDN and CDR2 FVKESK. The trim removed 4 bases at V and 0 bases at J, leaving 13 bases unmatched. This CDR3 region has 19 residues. CDR3 in amino acids: CASSRGLAGPTTGSYEQYF. DNA for the CDR3: TGTGCCAGCAGCCGCGGACTAGCGGGACCCACGACCGGCTCCTACGAGCAGTACTTC.

The rearrangement links TRBV10-3 to TRBJ1-5; perhaps TRBD1 as D (6 bases). The CDR3 consists of 13 residues. The V gene lost 9 bases and the J gene lost 4 bases, with 13 bases spanning the gap. Germline V lookup: CDR1 ENHRY, CDR2 SYGVKD. The CDR3 region has the DNA TGTGCCATAACAGCAGGGGAAAATCAGCCCCAGCATTTT. Translating it yields CAITAGENQPQHF.